This is a list of T cell receptor beta chains from one sample in a study of blood T cell repertoires in COVID-19. Only in-frame clones appear in the TCRdb table, and some are missing; sequencing was by immunoSEQ multiplex PCR. Among 150,000 to 200,000 clones listed, under 80% were seen once. The sequencing input was peripheral blood. These receptors were collected from a woman older than 75 with acute or convalescent COVID-19. The CDR3 runs from the conserved cysteine through the conserved F or W. D genes are given only for firm matches. Rows may omit the clone size; those that give it use once, few, many or a size class.

clone_size: NA; v_call: TRBV10-2; d_call: NA; j_call: TRBJ1-2; cdr3_nt: TGCGCCAGCAGTGTGACAGTGGACTATGGCTACACCTTC; cdr3_aa: CASSVTVDYGYTF
clone_size: once; v_call: TRBV5-8; d_call: NA; j_call: TRBJ2-7; cdr3_nt: TGTGCCAGCAGCCTGCAGACAGGTGCCTTACGTGGGCAGTACTTC; cdr3_aa: CASSLQTGALRGQYF
clone_size: NA; v_call: TRBV5-4; d_call: TRBD1; j_call: TRBJ2-4; cdr3_nt: TGTGCCAGCTCACGACAGGGTGTAGCCAAAAACATTCAGTACTTC; cdr3_aa: CASSRQGVAKNIQYF
clone_size: few; v_call: TRBV18; d_call: NA; j_call: TRBJ1-6; cdr3_nt: TGTGCCAGCTCACCTGGAGCCGATTCACCCCTCCACTTT; cdr3_aa: CASSPGADSPLHF
clone_size: NA; v_call: TRBV10-3; d_call: NA; j_call: TRBJ2-7; cdr3_nt: TGTGCCATCAGTGAGTCGTTCAAGTCTACTTTCTCCTACGAGCAGTACTTC; cdr3_aa: CAISESFKSTFSYEQYF
clone_size: NA; v_call: TRBV30; d_call: NA; j_call: TRBJ1-2; cdr3_nt: TGTGCCTGGAGTGTACGGTTACGGAACTATGGCTACACCTTC; cdr3_aa: CAWSVRLRNYGYTF
clone_size: NA; v_call: TRBV29-1; d_call: NA; j_call: TRBJ2-7; cdr3_nt: TGCAGCGTTAGCGGAGCCTCCTACGAGCAGTACTTC; cdr3_aa: CSVSGASYEQYF
clone_size: once; v_call: TRBV6-5; d_call: TRBD1; j_call: TRBJ1-6; cdr3_nt: TGTGCCAGCAGCAGGGACAGGGACTCACCCCTCCACTTT; cdr3_aa: CASSRDRDSPLHF
clone_size: NA; v_call: TRBV28; d_call: TRBD2; j_call: TRBJ2-7; cdr3_nt: TGTGCCAGCAGTTTTGTGTCTAGCGGGGCCTACGAGCAGTACTTC; cdr3_aa: CASSFVSSGAYEQYF
clone_size: NA; v_call: TRBV4-1; d_call: TRBD1; j_call: TRBJ2-1; cdr3_nt: TGCGCCAGCAGCCACGGTTCAGGGGGTATCGGCTACAATGAGCAGTTCTTC; cdr3_aa: CASSHGSGGIGYNEQFF
clone_size: NA; v_call: TRBV6-6; d_call: NA; j_call: TRBJ2-1; cdr3_nt: TGTGCCAGCAGTGTCGACGGAGGTTCCAATGAGCAGTTCTTC; cdr3_aa: CASSVDGGSNEQFF
clone_size: NA; v_call: TRBV11-2; d_call: NA; j_call: TRBJ1-3; cdr3_nt: TGTGCCAGCAGCTTAGAGGGGACTACCTCTGGAAACACCATATATTTT; cdr3_aa: CASSLEGTTSGNTIYF
clone_size: once; v_call: TRBV6-6; d_call: NA; j_call: TRBJ1-6; cdr3_nt: TGTGCCAGCAGTTACACTCTTAATCCCACGGGTTCACCCCTCCACTTT; cdr3_aa: CASSYTLNPTGSPLHF
clone_size: NA; v_call: TRBV7-8; d_call: TRBD1; j_call: TRBJ1-5; cdr3_nt: TGTGCCAGCAGCCTTGAACAGGGGGCTAACAATCAGCCCCAGCATTTT; cdr3_aa: CASSLEQGANNQPQHF
clone_size: few; v_call: TRBV6-1; d_call: TRBD2; j_call: TRBJ2-1; cdr3_nt: TGTGCCAGCAGTGATATGGCGGGAGGGTTTTGGGAGCAGTTCTTC; cdr3_aa: CASSDMAGGFWEQFF
clone_size: NA; v_call: TRBV10-1; d_call: NA; j_call: TRBJ1-1; cdr3_nt: TGCGCCAGCAGTGATGGGCAGAACACTGAAGCTTTCTTT; cdr3_aa: CASSDGQNTEAFF
clone_size: NA; v_call: TRBV5-8; d_call: NA; j_call: TRBJ1-4; cdr3_nt: TGTGCCAGCAGCTTGGGAGCGGCAACTAATGAAAAACTGTTTTTT; cdr3_aa: CASSLGAATNEKLFF
clone_size: NA; v_call: TRBV21-1; d_call: NA; j_call: TRBJ2-1; cdr3_nt: TGTGCCAGCAGCAAATCAGGGACTAGCGGGAGGAATACCGATAAATACAATGAGCAGTTCTTC; cdr3_aa: CASSKSGTSGRNTDKYNEQFF
clone_size: few; v_call: TRBV24-1; d_call: TRBD2; j_call: TRBJ2-7; cdr3_nt: TGTGCCACCGGGGAGGGGTACGAGCAGTACTTC; cdr3_aa: CATGEGYEQYF
clone_size: NA; v_call: TRBV7-2; d_call: TRBD2; j_call: TRBJ2-7; cdr3_nt: TGTGCCAGCAGTTCCGGACTAGCGGGAGAGAACGAGCAGTACTTC; cdr3_aa: CASSSGLAGENEQYF
clone_size: once; v_call: TRBV5-8; d_call: NA; j_call: TRBJ2-7; cdr3_nt: TGTGCCAGCAGCTTCTACTACGAGCAGTACTTC; cdr3_aa: CASSFYYEQYF
clone_size: NA; v_call: TRBV5-8; d_call: NA; j_call: TRBJ2-1; cdr3_nt: TGTGCCAGCAGCGCGGAGGGGACAGTATACAATGAGCAGTTCTTC; cdr3_aa: CASSAEGTVYNEQFF
clone_size: NA; v_call: TRBV19; d_call: TRBD2; j_call: TRBJ2-1; cdr3_nt: TGTGCCAGTAGTAGAGTAGGTGGGACTAGCGGGACCAATGAGCAGTTCTTC; cdr3_aa: CASSRVGGTSGTNEQFF
clone_size: NA; v_call: TRBV18; d_call: NA; j_call: TRBJ2-2; cdr3_nt: TGTGCCAGCTCACTAGGGGTGATGTCGAACACCGGGGAGCTGTTTTTT; cdr3_aa: CASSLGVMSNTGELFF
clone_size: NA; v_call: TRBV28; d_call: TRBD2; j_call: TRBJ2-5; cdr3_nt: TGTGCCAGCAGTTTCCCCGGGAGGGGTCAAGAGACCCAGTACTTC; cdr3_aa: CASSFPGRGQETQYF
clone_size: NA; v_call: TRBV28; d_call: NA; j_call: TRBJ2-1; cdr3_nt: TGTGCCACCACTAAGACAGGACCTTACAATGAGCAGTTCTTC; cdr3_aa: CATTKTGPYNEQFF
clone_size: few; v_call: TRBV4-3; d_call: NA; j_call: TRBJ1-5; cdr3_nt: TGCGCCAGCAGCCTGGACAGAAGCAATCAGCCCCAGCATTTT; cdr3_aa: CASSLDRSNQPQHF
clone_size: NA; v_call: TRBV19; d_call: TRBD1; j_call: TRBJ1-4; cdr3_nt: TGTGCCAGTAGTAGAGGACAGGGAGAGGAAAAACTGTTTTTT; cdr3_aa: CASSRGQGEEKLFF
clone_size: NA; v_call: TRBV27; d_call: NA; j_call: TRBJ2-2; cdr3_nt: TGTGCCAGCAGTTTAGGGTTCGGACTATACGCTGCGTTAACCGGGGAGCTGTTTTTT; cdr3_aa: CASSLGFGLYAALTGELFF
clone_size: NA; v_call: TRBV30; d_call: TRBD1; j_call: TRBJ1-5; cdr3_nt: TGTGCCTGGAGGGAAGGACAGGGTCTTTCCCAGCATTTT; cdr3_aa: CAWREGQGLSQHF
clone_size: NA; v_call: TRBV6-5; d_call: NA; j_call: TRBJ2-7; cdr3_nt: TGTGCCAGCAGTTATCGACCGCCAGCGGGCGACTACGAGCAGTACTTC; cdr3_aa: CASSYRPPAGDYEQYF
clone_size: many; v_call: TRBV3-1/TRBV3-2; d_call: TRBD2; j_call: TRBJ2-1; cdr3_nt: TGTGCCAGCAGACCCACTAGCGGGAGGAATGAGCAGTTCTTC; cdr3_aa: CASRPTSGRNEQFF
clone_size: NA; v_call: TRBV24-1; d_call: NA; j_call: TRBJ2-3; cdr3_nt: TGTGCCACCATGGGAGGTCATACGCAGTATTTT; cdr3_aa: CATMGGHTQYF
clone_size: NA; v_call: TRBV2; d_call: TRBD2; j_call: TRBJ2-3; cdr3_nt: TGTGCCAGCAGCGCGACTAGCGTTCTTGGTACGCAGTATTTT; cdr3_aa: CASSATSVLGTQYF
clone_size: NA; v_call: TRBV5-1; d_call: NA; j_call: TRBJ2-3; cdr3_nt: TGCGCCAGCAGCCCGGGACTCCGCCACCCAGATACGCAGTATTTT; cdr3_aa: CASSPGLRHPDTQYF
clone_size: NA; v_call: TRBV2; d_call: TRBD1; j_call: TRBJ1-2; cdr3_nt: TGTGCCAGCAGAAGTACAGGGGATGGCTACACCTTC; cdr3_aa: CASRSTGDGYTF
clone_size: NA; v_call: TRBV5-1; d_call: NA; j_call: TRBJ1-1; cdr3_nt: TGCGCCAGCAGCTTGGTGGCCAGGGATGACACTGAAGCTTTCTTT; cdr3_aa: CASSLVARDDTEAFF
clone_size: NA; v_call: TRBV28; d_call: NA; j_call: TRBJ2-7; cdr3_nt: TGTGCCAGCAGTCAGACTAGTCAGCACGAGCAGTACTTC; cdr3_aa: CASSQTSQHEQYF
clone_size: NA; v_call: TRBV4-1; d_call: NA; j_call: TRBJ1-1; cdr3_nt: TGCGCCAGCAGCGGTAGGACAAAGAACACTGAAGCTTTCTTT; cdr3_aa: CASSGRTKNTEAFF
clone_size: NA; v_call: TRBV6-5; d_call: NA; j_call: TRBJ1-1; cdr3_nt: TGTGCCAGCAGTTACCAGGCGGGAACTGAAGCTTTCTTT; cdr3_aa: CASSYQAGTEAFF
clone_size: NA; v_call: TRBV5-1; d_call: TRBD1; j_call: TRBJ1-4; cdr3_nt: TGCGCCAGCAGCCCCGGGACAGGGCCGCCTAATGAAAAACTGTTTTTT; cdr3_aa: CASSPGTGPPNEKLFF
clone_size: NA; v_call: TRBV25-1; d_call: NA; j_call: TRBJ1-1; cdr3_nt: TGTGCCAGCACCGGAAAAACAGGGCTCTATAGGGGCACTGAAGCTTTCTTT; cdr3_aa: CASTGKTGLYRGTEAFF
clone_size: few; v_call: TRBV18; d_call: NA; j_call: TRBJ2-2; cdr3_nt: TGTGCCAGCTCAACCGGGACACCGCCGAACACCGGGGAGCTGTTTTTT; cdr3_aa: CASSTGTPPNTGELFF
clone_size: NA; v_call: TRBV5-4; d_call: NA; j_call: TRBJ1-2; cdr3_nt: TGTGCCAGCAGCTTAGGGCAGGGGCCCTCTTTTTATGGCTACACCTTC; cdr3_aa: CASSLGQGPSFYGYTF
clone_size: NA; v_call: TRBV6-4; d_call: NA; j_call: TRBJ1-3; cdr3_nt: TGTGCCAGCAGTGGAGGCTACGGGCCAGGGGGAAACACCATATATTTT; cdr3_aa: CASSGGYGPGGNTIYF
clone_size: NA; v_call: TRBV28; d_call: TRBD1; j_call: TRBJ2-3; cdr3_nt: TGTGCCAGCAGTCCGGGACAGGGTACGGATACGCAGTATTTT; cdr3_aa: CASSPGQGTDTQYF
clone_size: NA; v_call: TRBV6-1; d_call: NA; j_call: TRBJ1-2; cdr3_nt: TGTGCCAGCGAAGGGGTAGACTATGGCTACACCTTC; cdr3_aa: CASEGVDYGYTF
clone_size: few; v_call: TRBV27; d_call: TRBD2; j_call: TRBJ2-7; cdr3_nt: TGTGCCAGCAGCGGCGGTCGACTAGCGGACAACTACGAGCAGTACTTC; cdr3_aa: CASSGGRLADNYEQYF
clone_size: NA; v_call: TRBV27; d_call: TRBD2; j_call: TRBJ2-3; cdr3_nt: TGTGCCAGCAGGCTTGGCGGGAGGAGGGGCACAGATACGCAGTATTTT; cdr3_aa: CASRLGGRRGTDTQYF
clone_size: NA; v_call: TRBV5-4; d_call: TRBD1; j_call: TRBJ2-5; cdr3_nt: TGTGCCAGCAGCTTTTTTAGGGGGCCAAAGACCCAGTACTTC; cdr3_aa: CASSFFRGPKTQYF
clone_size: NA; v_call: TRBV5-1; d_call: TRBD1; j_call: TRBJ2-7; cdr3_nt: TGCGCCAGCAGCTCCGGGACAGGGTTTTACGAGCAGTACTTC; cdr3_aa: CASSSGTGFYEQYF
clone_size: once; v_call: TRBV10-3; d_call: NA; j_call: TRBJ2-5; cdr3_nt: TGTGCCATCAGTGAGTCTGGACAGCAAGAGACCCAGTACTTC; cdr3_aa: CAISESGQQETQYF
clone_size: NA; v_call: TRBV28; d_call: TRBD1; j_call: TRBJ1-5; cdr3_nt: TGTGCCAGCAGACAGGGGAGCAATCAGCCCCAGCATTTT; cdr3_aa: CASRQGSNQPQHF